These 29 T cell receptor beta chains were sequenced from one sample in a study of blood T cell repertoires in COVID-19. Libraries were prepared by immunoSEQ multiplex PCR; TCRdb keeps only in-frame clonotypes and omits some of them. The table lists under 150,000 clones, 75% to 90% of them singletons. Source material: peripheral blood. The receptors were gathered from an older woman with COVID-19, enrolled during active disease.

The CDR3 spells CASKTGWLYNEQFF. The CDR3 region has the DNA TGTGCCAGTAAGACAGGTTGGCTCTACAATGAGCAGTTCTTC. The rearrangement joins TRBV19 to TRBJ2-1, with D tentatively TRBD1 (6 bases). This CDR3 is 14 amino acids long. The V end was cut by 7 bases, the J end by 3 bases, with 13 bases between. From germline, CDR1 is LNHDA and CDR2 SQIVND (reference sequence).

The V call is TRBV6-1, the J call TRBJ2-7, with 7 bases aligning to TRBD1. V was clipped by 2 bases and J by 3 bases; unmatched bases: 16. The CDR3 spans 18 residues. Germline V gene lookup returns CDR1 MNHNS and CDR2 SASEGT. The CDR3 is CASSERFARDSSNYEQYF. The CDR3 bases are TGTGCCAGCAGTGAAAGATTTGCCCGGGACAGCTCCAACTACGAGCAGTACTTC.

V gene TRBV5-1 combines with J gene TRBJ1-2; D is possibly TRBD1 (6 bases). V lost 4 bases and J 7 bases, leaving 14 bases between the germline ends. The CDR3 spans 13 residues. Germline V gives CDR1 SGHRS, CDR2 YFSETQ. The CDR3 spells CASSPSTGFGYTF. DNA of the CDR3: TGCGCCAGCAGCCCCTCTACAGGGTTTGGCTACACCTTC.

The chain uses TRBV5-1 and TRBJ2-2; D might be TRBD2 (6 bases). The CDR3 is 17 amino acids. V was shortened by 5 bases and J by 0 bases, with 17 bases between the two germline ends. The germline V gene encodes CDR1 SGHRS and CDR2 YFSETQ. The DNA for the CDR3 is TGCGCCAGCAGAATCACTCCGGGGGTAGCGAACACCGGGGAGCTGTTTTTT. Its translation: CASRITPGVANTGELFF.

The chain uses TRBV6-5 and TRBJ2-7, with a possible D match to TRBD2 (6 bases). The V gene's germline CDR1 is MNHEY and CDR2 SVGAGI. Trimming took off 8 bases at V and 2 bases at J, with 13 bases between the two ends. The CDR3 totals 13 residues. CDR3 DNA: TGTGCCAGCCGGCGGGACGCAGCCTACGAGCAGTACTTC. Its protein is CASRRDAAYEQYF.

The chain links TRBV12-3 or TRBV12-4 to TRBJ2-5; D gene ambiguous. V lost 2 bases and J 10 bases, leaving 8 bases between the germline ends. The CDR3 is 11 residues long. CDR3 DNA sequence: TGTGCCAGCAGTTTATCAGATGTCCAGTACTTC. It specifies CASSLSDVQYF.

The V gene is TRBV4-3, the J gene TRBJ1-1; 11 nucleotides agree with TRBD1. CDR3 length: 17 residues. Unmatched junction bases numbered 9, after V lost 2 bases and J lost 4 bases. Germline V gene lookup returns CDR1 LGHNA and CDR2 YSLEER. This CDR3 reads CASSQFPGQGGTTEAFF. CDR3 nucleotides: TGCGCCAGCAGCCAATTCCCGGGACAGGGGGGAACCACTGAAGCTTTCTTT.

The chain employs TRBV6-5 and TRBJ1-6; 8 positions match TRBD1. V shed 6 bases and J 9 bases; nucleotides not matched to a gene: 4. The V gene's germline CDR1 is MNHEY and CDR2 SVGAGI. This CDR3 comprises 13 residues. The CDR3 reads CASRQQGVSPLHF. The DNA for the CDR3 is TGTGCCAGCAGGCAACAGGGGGTTTCACCCCTCCACTTT.

J is TRBJ1-4 and V is TRBV4-2; D remains unclear. The V end was cut by 0 bases, the J end by 7 bases, with 15 bases between. This CDR3 has 16 amino acids. Germline CDR1 reads LGHNA; CDR2 reads YNFKEQ. The CDR3 nucleotides are TGTGCCAGCAGCCAAGATTTGTATGAGACTGGTGAAAAACTGTTTTTT. Amino acids: CASSQDLYETGEKLFF.

The chain is built from TRBV29-1 and TRBJ1-2, with a possible D match to TRBD1 (6 bases). The CDR3 consists of 13 residues. Trimming left V 7 bases short and J 2 bases short, with 14 bases between. Germline-derived CDR1 and CDR2 are SQVTM and ANQGSEA. The CDR3 loop is CSDQPGQNYGYTF. The CDR3 region has the DNA TGCAGCGACCAACCGGGACAAAACTATGGCTACACCTTC.

This clone was observed a few times. The chain joins TRBV12-3 or TRBV12-4 to TRBJ2-3, with TRBD1 as a possible D gene (5 bases). This CDR3 spans 13 amino acids. Trimming shortened V by 6 bases and J by 2 bases, and 9 bases separated the two germline ends. DNA of the CDR3: TGTGCCAGCAGCCAGGGCCCCACAGATACGCAGTATTTT. Encoded protein: CASSQGPTDTQYF.

The V gene is TRBV7-3, the J gene TRBJ2-2, with 12 bases fitting TRBD2. V shed 5 bases, J shed 2 bases, and the junction held 6 bases outside the gene matches. Germline V lookup: CDR1 SGHTA, CDR2 FQGTGA. There are 17 residues in the CDR3. The CDR3 here is CASSPLAGGGNTGELFF. CDR3 sequence (DNA): TGTGCCAGCAGCCCCCTAGCGGGGGGGGGAAACACCGGGGAGCTGTTTTTT.

The chain uses TRBV7-9 and TRBJ2-7; D is unclear. With 6 bases removed from V and 2 bases from J, the gap between germline ends came to 8 bases. The germline CDR1 and CDR2 sequences are SEHNR and FQNEAQ (reference sequence). The CDR3 runs to 12 residues. The DNA of the CDR3 is TGTGCCAGCAGTCATACAGCCTACGAGCAGTACTTC. It encodes CASSHTAYEQYF.

This sequence joins TRBV10-2 and TRBJ1-2; weak D call: TRBD1 (5 bases). The CDR3 is made up of 12 amino acids. The germline V gene encodes CDR1 WSHSY and CDR2 SAAADI. V was shortened by 4 bases and J by 8 bases, with 11 bases between the two germline ends. CDR3 nucleotide sequence: TGCGCCAGCAGTGTGCAGGGCGCCGGCTACACCTTC. Encoded protein: CASSVQGAGYTF.

This clone was recorded once. This rearrangement joins TRBV5-1 to TRBJ1-2; tentative D call: TRBD1 (5 bases). Germline V gene lookup returns CDR1 SGHRS and CDR2 YFSETQ. The length of the CDR3 is 17 residues. V lost 3 bases and J 4 bases, leaving 22 bases between the germline ends. This CDR3 is CASSYRFREAPPYGYTF. CDR3 in DNA: TGCGCCAGCAGCTATCGGTTCAGGGAGGCGCCCCCCTATGGCTACACCTTC.

There are a few counts of this clone. The J gene is TRBJ1-4, the V gene TRBV18; 9 bases are shared with TRBD1. In germline, CDR1 is KGHSH, CDR2 LQKENI. The CDR3 is made up of 15 amino acids. V shed 4 bases and J 6 bases; nucleotides not matched to a gene: 6. This CDR3 reads CASSHKGQGYEKLFF. The DNA for the CDR3 is TGTGCCAGCTCACACAAGGGACAGGGCTATGAAAAACTGTTTTTT.

This sequence joins TRBV29-1 and TRBJ1-5, with D possibly matching TRBD1 (6 bases). CDR1 and CDR2 from the germline V gene are SQVTM and ANQGSEA. This CDR3 is 13 amino acids long. The V end lost 6 bases, the J end lost 4 bases, and 13 bases lay between the germline ends. The CDR3, as DNA: TGCAGCGTCGCAACAGGGATGAATCAGCCCCAGCATTTT. Its protein is CSVATGMNQPQHF.

This clone is a singleton in its sample. The J gene is TRBJ1-1, the V gene TRBV18; D is undetermined. The CDR3 is made up of 14 amino acids. The V and J ends lost 0 bases and 1 base respectively, with 6 bases between them. Germline V CDR1 and CDR2: KGHSH, LQKENI. The CDR3 nucleotides read TGTGCCAGCTCACCACCGGCCCAGAACACTGAAGCTTTCTTT. Encoded protein: CASSPPAQNTEAFF.

This CDR3 is CASSNSLNTEAFF. CDR3 in DNA: TGTGCCAGTAGTAATTCTCTGAACACTGAAGCTTTCTTT. The V call is TRBV19, the J call TRBJ1-1, with D uncertain. Per the germline V gene, CDR1 is LNHDA and CDR2 is SQIVND (reference sequence). V lost 4 bases and J lost 0, with 6 bases in between. This CDR3 has 13 amino acids. Supplemented by reference TRBV19 and TRBJ1-1, the full variable domain reads DGGITQSPKYLFRKEGQNVTLSCEQNLNHDAMYWYRQDPGQGLRLIYYSQIVNDFQKGDIAEGYSVSREKKESFPLTVTSAQKNPTAFYLCASSNSLNTEAFFGQGTRLTVV.

This clone has just one count. CDR3 DNA sequence: TGTGCCAGCAGTTTAGAAAGGGAGGGCGAGCAGTACTTC. Its protein product is CASSLEREGEQYF. The V gene is TRBV27, the J gene TRBJ2-7, with TRBD2 identical over 7 bases. V lost 2 bases, J lost 6 bases, and 4 bases stayed unmatched. Per the germline V gene, CDR1 is MNHEY and CDR2 is SMNVEV (reference sequence). This CDR3 has 13 amino acids.

Remarks on this clone: One end of the junction fails to match germline, which may point to a read error. The chain combines TRBV6-1 with TRBJ2-1; TRBD2 matches at 7 bases. The CDR3 covers 15 residues. Germline lookup yields CDR1 MNHNS and CDR2 SASEGT. The CDR3 bases are TGTGCCAGCAGGGAAGCGGGGCTGGTTTACAATGAGCAGTTCTTC. It specifies CASREAGLVYNEQFF.

V usage is TRBV10-3 and J usage is TRBJ1-5; D is ambiguous. This CDR3 is built from 14 residues. From germline, CDR1 is ENHRY and CDR2 SYGVKD. Trimming left V 0 bases short and J 0 bases short, with 3 bases between. In DNA, the CDR3 is TGTGCCATCAGTGAGTCCTATAGCAATCAGCCCCAGCATTTT. Encoded protein: CAISESYSNQPQHF.

V usage is TRBV7-2 and J usage is TRBJ1-1; TRBD1 might be the D (5 bases). With 7 bases removed from V and 3 bases from J, the gap between germline ends came to 21 bases. Per the germline V gene, CDR1 is SGHTA and CDR2 is FQGNSA. The CDR3 covers 16 residues. The CDR3 loop is CASTPQWGRRDTEAFF. DNA of the CDR3: TGTGCCAGCACCCCCCAGTGGGGGAGGCGGGACACTGAAGCTTTCTTT.

The chain joins TRBV27 to TRBJ1-2; D ambiguous. Germline V gene sequence: CDR1 MNHEY, CDR2 SMNVEV (reference sequence). The CDR3 sequence is 14 residues long. V was shortened by 3 bases and J by 2 bases, with 10 bases between the two germline ends. The CDR3 bases are TGTGCCAGCAGTTTTAACGGGGTAAACTATGGCTACACCTTC. It codes for CASSFNGVNYGYTF.

The chain is built from TRBV5-4 and TRBJ2-7, with TRBD1 matching 9 bases. The CDR3 sequence is 14 residues long. Per germline, CDR1 SGHNT and CDR2 YYREEE (reference sequence). The junction had 5 bases not matched to a gene; V was cut back by 2 bases and J by 5 bases. CDR3 amino acids: CASSLRTGDHEQYF. The CDR3 DNA sequence: TGTGCCAGCAGCTTACGGACAGGGGACCACGAGCAGTACTTC.

In its sample, this clone was seen once. The chain employs TRBV2 and TRBJ1-2; possibly TRBD1 for D (6 bases). Looked up from germline, CDR1 is SNHLY and CDR2 is FYNNEI. The CDR3 runs 15 residues. Deletions cut 5 bases from V and 2 bases from J, with 15 bases between. CDR3 residues: CASSLRWGQNYGYTF. CDR3 DNA sequence: TGTGCCAGCAGTCTCCGGTGGGGACAAAACTATGGCTACACCTTC.

This chain uses TRBV3-1 (or the pseudogene TRBV3-2) with TRBJ2-1, with TRBD2 identical over 13 bases. CDR1 is LGHDT, CDR2 YNNKEL, per germline (reference sequence). The CDR3 extends over 15 amino acids. V shed 4 bases, J shed 9 bases, and the junction held 6 bases outside the gene matches. CDR3 sequence: CASSPTSGGDLEQFF. CDR3 nucleotide sequence: TGTGCCAGCAGCCCCACTAGCGGGGGGGACCTTGAGCAGTTCTTC.

This chain joins TRBV30 and TRBJ1-2; D unclear. From germline, CDR1 is GTSNPN and CDR2 SVGIG (reference sequence). The CDR3 consists of 13 residues. V gave up 4 bases and J gave up 7 bases, with 16 bases separating them. CDR3 residues: CAWTSGLEGGYTF. The CDR3 DNA reads TGTGCCTGGACCTCTGGGCTTGAGGGTGGCTACACCTTC.

This sequence joins TRBV12-1 and TRBJ1-3; the table's D call of TRBD1 was not tested on the DNA. TRBV12-1 corresponds to a pseudogene. CDR3 size: 16 residues. Here the CDR3 reads CASSFGPGQWGNTIYF. For the CDR3, the DNA is TGTGCCAGCAGCTTTGGCCCGGGACAGTGGGGGAACACCATATATTTT.